This T cell receptor (beta chain) was sequenced during a study of T cells in Graves' hyperthyroidism and ophthalmopathy. Points on this clonotype: Antigen specificity is unknown.

Notes on the study in general: Most clonotypes expanded in thyroid above 0.001 were likewise present in blood.

Authors of the study amplified TCR beta CDR3 regions from RNA transcripts. HTBI primers drove first-round RT-PCR of the TCR CDR3. MiXCR, applied by TCRdb to the multiplex PCR reads, yields one record per CDR3 protein. The sample has fewer than 400,000 distinct CDR3 sequences, roughly 14% seen once. V lost 0 bases and J 0 bases, leaving 15 bases between the germline ends. The CDR3 has 17 amino acids. Germline V gene lookup returns CDR1 SGHDT and CDR2 YYEEEE. This chain uses TRBV5-6 with TRBJ2-5; a weak D match, TRBD2 (6 bases). The TCR sequence derives from a woman between 18 and 29 years old with Graves' hyperthyroidism that later progressed to Graves' ophthalmopathy. The sample comprised blood. The CDR3 DNA follows: TGTGCCAGCAGCTTGGCCGGAGCGGGTGCGTACCAAGAGACCCAGTACTTC. Residues: CASSLAGAGAYQETQYF.